Shown below are 12 T cell receptor beta chains from a single sample sequenced in a study of T cell responses to AZD1222 COVID-19 vaccine. The protocol was immunoSEQ multiplex PCR, while the TCRdb copy is restricted to in-frame clones and leaves out a portion. There are under 150,000 clones in the sample; 90% occur only once, and 1.6% lies in the top ten. The sequences come from peripheral blood, collected 28 days after the second AZD1222 dose. The receptors stem from an adult who received the AZD1222 COVID-19 vaccine.

The table lists this clone with many counts. The chain couples TRBV6-2 or TRBV6-3 to TRBJ2-7; D not certain. CDR3 length: 14 residues. Germline CDR1 reads MNHEY; CDR2 reads SVGEGT. V was trimmed by 2 bases and J by 2 bases, leaving 10 bases between them. The CDR3 sequence: CASSYGSKPYEQYF. Here the CDR3 DNA reads TGTGCCAGCAGTTACGGATCCAAGCCCTACGAGCAGTACTTC.

The chain uses TRBV28 and TRBJ1-5; D remains unclear. The CDR3 is 19 residues long. Trimming cost V 8 bases and J 0 bases, with 26 bases left between them. From germline, CDR1 is MDHEN and CDR2 SYDVKM. DNA of the CDR3: TGTGCCAGCCACCCTCCGGGAGCACGATCCCCTAATAGCAATCAGCCCCAGCATTTT. Residues: CASHPPGARSPNSNQPQHF.

This sequence joins TRBV28 and TRBJ1-5; possibly TRBD1 for D (6 bases). Per the germline V gene, CDR1 is MDHEN and CDR2 is SYDVKM. V was cut by 1 base and J by 10 bases, with 8 bases left in between. The CDR3 contains 12 residues. In nucleotides, the CDR3 is TGTGCCAGCAGTTTATTGACAGGACCCCAGCATTTT. It codes for CASSLLTGPQHF.

V gene TRBV5-1 combines with J gene TRBJ1-4, with a weak D call TRBD1 (6 bases). This CDR3 has 15 amino acids. Germline V gene lookup returns CDR1 SGHRS and CDR2 YFSETQ. Trimming stripped 4 bases from V and 8 bases from J, with 18 bases between. The CDR3 protein is CASSTGGGGGEKLFF. The DNA of the CDR3 is TGCGCCAGCAGCACTGGAGGAGGGGGAGGCGAAAAACTGTTTTTT.

This sequence joins TRBV19 and TRBJ2-5, with 7 bases fitting TRBD1. Trimming removed 1 base from V and 2 bases from J; junction bases left unmatched: 4. The V gene's germline CDR1 is LNHDA and CDR2 SQIVND (reference sequence). The CDR3 contains 15 residues. CDR3 sequence: CASSIGPGGQETQYF. For the CDR3, the DNA is TGTGCCAGTAGTATAGGGCCAGGGGGTCAAGAGACCCAGTACTTC.

V usage is TRBV28 and J usage is TRBJ1-1; tentative D call: TRBD1 (5 bases). Germline V CDR1 and CDR2: MDHEN, SYDVKM. CDR3 length: 13 residues. Trimming took 8 bases from V and 5 from J, leaving 15 bases between them. The chain's CDR3 is CASGGGGGTEAFF. The CDR3 nucleotides are TGTGCCAGCGGGGGGGGAGGAGGGACTGAAGCTTTCTTT.

The gene calls are TRBV12-3 or TRBV12-4 and TRBJ1-6; 7 nucleotides line up with TRBD1. The CDR3 is 13 residues long. Losses at the gene ends were 4 bases for V and 8 bases for J; bases not matched to a gene: 2. The CDR3 region is CASSSTGDSPLHF. As DNA, the CDR3 is TGTGCCAGCAGTTCCACAGGGGATTCACCCCTCCACTTT.

The chain is built from TRBV6-5 and TRBJ2-7; the match to TRBD1 covers 10 bases. The germline CDR1 and CDR2 sequences are MNHEY and SVGAGI. Trimming at V came to 2 bases and at J to 5 bases, leaving 3 bases not matched to a gene. The CDR3 covers 14 residues. The CDR3 loop reads CASSYPGQGDEQYF. In nucleotides, the CDR3 is TGTGCCAGCAGTTACCCTGGACAGGGGGACGAGCAGTACTTC.

The genes are TRBV10-1 and TRBJ1-4; maybe TRBD1 (5 bases). V lost 0 bases, J lost 6 bases, and 11 bases lay in between. The CDR3 sequence is 15 residues long. The germline V gene has CDR1 WNHNN and CDR2 SYGVQD (reference sequence). The CDR3 region is CASSESITGDEKLFF. The DNA for the CDR3 is TGCGCCAGCAGTGAGTCGATCACAGGAGATGAAAAACTGTTTTTT.

The DNA of the CDR3 is TGCGCCAGCAGCCCCAGGGTCACGGACACCGGGGAGCTGTTTTTT. Its translation: CASSPRVTDTGELFF. This chain links TRBV5-1 with TRBJ2-2; D possibly corresponds to TRBD1 (5 bases). The CDR3 has 15 residues. V lost 4 bases and J 3 bases, leaving 13 bases between the germline ends. The germline V gene encodes CDR1 SGHRS and CDR2 YFSETQ.

The rearrangement links TRBV11-2 to TRBJ1-1; tentatively, D is TRBD1 (6 bases). CDR3 length equals 12 residues. Between the trimmed V and J ends, which lost 6 bases and 8 bases, there was a span of 13 bases. Per germline, CDR1 SGHAT and CDR2 FQNNGV. The CDR3 sequence is CASRDKQGEAFF. CDR3 in DNA: TGTGCCAGCAGGGACAAACAGGGCGAAGCTTTCTTT.

V usage is TRBV6-6 and J usage is TRBJ2-2; 10 nucleotides line up with TRBD2. Germline V gives CDR1 MNHNY, CDR2 SVGAGI (reference sequence). The trim removed 6 bases at V and 3 bases at J, leaving 4 bases unmatched. CDR3 size: 15 residues. The CDR3 loop reads CASSPSGSYTGELFF. The DNA for the CDR3 is TGTGCCAGCAGCCCTAGCGGGAGTTACACCGGGGAGCTGTTTTTT.